This T cell receptor (beta chain) emerged from a study of cytomegalovirus exposure and HLA in healthy donors. Notes on the study in general: A later analysis reportedly identified an Asian-associated ancestry cluster as carrying fewer N-insertions than the roughly 700-donor mean. Sequencing probably produced one cluster of sequence variants that were highly shared.

Turning to this clone: What it binds is not known.

PCR employed 60 Vbeta and 13 Jbeta primers. This table comes from immunoSEQ multiplex PCR, and its TCRdb copy is limited to in-frame clones, with some not included. The top ten clones hold around 6.6% of a sample with about 150,000 clones, 60% to 85% of them seen once. There are 14 residues in the CDR3. V was pared by 5 bases and J by 3 bases, with 13 bases between. The germline CDR1 and CDR2 sequences are MNHNY and SVGAGI (reference sequence). The source of this sequence is a man between 45 and 60 years old in good health and CMV-seropositive. The chain uses TRBV6-6 and TRBJ2-5, with D perhaps TRBD1 (6 bases). Material: PBMCs. The DNA for the CDR3 is TGTGCCAGCAGTAACAGACAGGCCGAAGAGACCCAGTACTTC. This gives the protein CASSNRQAEETQYF.